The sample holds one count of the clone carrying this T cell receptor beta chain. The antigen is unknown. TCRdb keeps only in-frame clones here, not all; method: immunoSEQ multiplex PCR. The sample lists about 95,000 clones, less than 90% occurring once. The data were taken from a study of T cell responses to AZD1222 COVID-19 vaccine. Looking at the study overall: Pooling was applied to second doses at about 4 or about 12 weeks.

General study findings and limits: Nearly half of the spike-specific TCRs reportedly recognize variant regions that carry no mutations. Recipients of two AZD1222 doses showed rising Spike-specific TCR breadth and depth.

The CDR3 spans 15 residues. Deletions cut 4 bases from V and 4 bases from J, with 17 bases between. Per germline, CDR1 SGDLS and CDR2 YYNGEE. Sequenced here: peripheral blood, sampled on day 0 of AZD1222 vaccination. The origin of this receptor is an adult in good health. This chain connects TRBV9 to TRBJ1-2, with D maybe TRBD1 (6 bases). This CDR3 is CASSTGHQAGYGYTF. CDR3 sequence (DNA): TGTGCCAGCAGCACGGGACACCAAGCGGGCTATGGCTACACCTTC.